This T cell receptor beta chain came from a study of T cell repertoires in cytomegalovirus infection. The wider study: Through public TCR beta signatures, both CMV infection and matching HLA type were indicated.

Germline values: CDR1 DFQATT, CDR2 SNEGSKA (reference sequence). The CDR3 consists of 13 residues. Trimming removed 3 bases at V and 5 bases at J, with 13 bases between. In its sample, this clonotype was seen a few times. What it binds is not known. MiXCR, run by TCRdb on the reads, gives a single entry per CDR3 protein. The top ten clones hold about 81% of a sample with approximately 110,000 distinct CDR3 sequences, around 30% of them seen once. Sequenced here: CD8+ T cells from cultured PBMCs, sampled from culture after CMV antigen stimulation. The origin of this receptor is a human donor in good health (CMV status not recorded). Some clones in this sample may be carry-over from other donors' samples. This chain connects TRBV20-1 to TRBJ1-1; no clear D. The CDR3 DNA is TGCAGTGCTAGTCAAGGGCTGTGGACTGAAGCTTTCTTT. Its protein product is CSASQGLWTEAFF.